Following are 14 T cell receptor beta chains from one sample sequenced in a study of identical twins. TCRdb ran MiXCR on the 5' RACE reads and lists one entry per CDR3 protein. This sample has around 1.7 million distinct CDR3 sequences; more than 30% occur once, and the top ten carry about 0.27%. Sequencing was carried out using cord blood. The origin of the receptors is a newborn girl in good health.

This clonotype has only a few counts. J is TRBJ2-7 and V is TRBV29-1; TRBD1 matches 7 bases. The trim removed 3 bases at V and 2 bases at J, leaving 7 bases unmatched. Germline CDR1 is SQVTM and CDR2 is ANQGSEA. The CDR3 extends over 14 amino acids. CDR3 residues: CSVEGARGTYEQYF. CDR3 sequence (DNA): TGCAGCGTTGAGGGCGCCAGGGGGACCTACGAGCAGTACTTC.

This clonotype has a single count. This chain links TRBV20-1 with TRBJ2-3, with TRBD1 identical over 8 bases. CDR1 is DFQATT, CDR2 SNEGSKA, per germline (reference sequence). This CDR3 is built from 15 residues. Written as DNA, the CDR3 is TGCAGCACCTTGGGGCCTCAGGGGGCCGGGGATACGCAGTATTTT. Protein sequence: CSTLGPQGAGDTQYF.

This clonotype was found a few times. The rearrangement joins TRBV7-9 to TRBJ2-2; D is uncertain. Trimming took 6 bases from V and 7 from J, leaving 3 bases between them. Germline-derived CDR1 and CDR2 are SEHNR and FQNEAQ (reference sequence). The CDR3 spans 10 residues. The CDR3 loop reads CASSFGELFF. CDR3 in DNA: TGTGCCAGCAGTTTCGGGGAGCTGTTTTTT.

This clonotype was detected a few times. The rearrangement links TRBV5-6 to TRBJ2-5; possibly TRBD2 for D (5 bases). The CDR3 loop spans 14 amino acids. Trimming pared 1 base from V and 5 bases from J, leaving 12 bases between. Germline CDR1 and CDR2: SGHDT and YYEEEE. The CDR3 region is CASSLTGYRETQYF. CDR3 DNA sequence: TGTGCCAGCAGCTTGACGGGGTATAGGGAGACCCAGTACTTC.

This rearrangement joins TRBV7-2 to TRBJ2-1; unclear D gene. This CDR3 has 16 amino acids. V dropped 5 bases and J dropped 1 base, with 15 bases sitting between them. CDR1 and CDR2 from the germline V gene are SGHTA and FQGNSA. Here the CDR3 reads CASSPTPGRSYNEQFF. Here the CDR3 DNA reads TGTGCCAGCAGCCCAACGCCAGGCAGGTCCTACAATGAGCAGTTCTTC.

J is TRBJ2-2 and V is TRBV27, with D perhaps given as TRBD1 or TRBD2 (5 bases each). CDR3 length: 13 amino acids. Trimming took off 6 bases at V and 7 bases at J, with 12 bases between the two ends. Germline loops: CDR1 MNHEY, CDR2 SMNVEV (reference sequence). The CDR3 sequence: CASSWGNGGELFF. The CDR3 coding sequence is TGTGCCAGCAGCTGGGGGAACGGCGGGGAGCTGTTTTTT.

This clonotype was counted at least ten times. The CDR3 DNA reads as TGTGCCACCAGTGATTTCGCGGGGGTCGGAGATACGCAGTATTTT. Translating gives CATSDFAGVGDTQYF. V usage is TRBV24-1 and J usage is TRBJ2-3; 7 bases are shared with TRBD2. V dropped 1 base and J dropped 5; count of bases not matched to a gene: 5. This CDR3 is 15 amino acids long. Looked up from germline, CDR1 is KGHDR and CDR2 is SFDVKD.

This clonotype was recorded a few times. The genes are TRBV7-2 and TRBJ2-5; 7 bases are shared with TRBD2. V was clipped by 1 base and J by 4 bases; unmatched bases: 15. The CDR3 has 18 amino acids. The germline V gene has CDR1 SGHTA and CDR2 FQGNSA. In DNA, the CDR3 is TGTGCCAGCAGCTTAGTGCCCGTCAGTGGGGGGGTCGGAGAGACCCAGTACTTC. It specifies CASSLVPVSGGVGETQYF.

This clonotype was counted a few times. This chain connects TRBV20-1 to TRBJ2-1; 7 bases fit TRBD2. The CDR3 consists of 14 residues. CDR1 DFQATT and CDR2 SNEGSKA come from the germline V gene (reference sequence). V gave up 3 bases and J gave up 5 bases; unmatched junction bases: 7. The CDR3 bases are TGCAGTGCTAGTGCCGGGACTACTAACAATGAGCAGTTCTTC. This codes for CSASAGTTNNEQFF.

The chain joins TRBV20-1 to TRBJ2-1; 7 nucleotides agree with TRBD2. V trimming: 3 bases; J trimming: 0 bases; junction bases outside the gene matches: 5. Germline V CDR1 and CDR2: DFQATT, SNEGSKA (reference sequence). The CDR3 length is 15 residues. CDR3 coding DNA: TGCAGTGCTAGGGCGGGGGATATCTCCTACAATGAGCAGTTCTTC. Protein sequence: CSARAGDISYNEQFF.

The V call is TRBV29-1, the J call TRBJ2-7; TRBD1 agrees at 9 bases. V gave up 3 bases and J gave up 2 bases; unmatched junction bases: 5. Per germline, CDR1 SQVTM and CDR2 ANQGSEA. This CDR3 comprises 14 residues. As DNA, the CDR3 is TGCAGCGTTGATGGGGGACAGGGACCCTACGAGCAGTACTTC. Protein: CSVDGGQGPYEQYF.

J is TRBJ2-3 and V is TRBV5-1; unclear D gene. Germline V gene sequence: CDR1 SGHRS, CDR2 YFSETQ. The CDR3 length is 15 residues. V lost 1 base and J 1 base, leaving 10 bases between the germline ends. This CDR3 reads CASSLFGEGTDTQYF. The CDR3 DNA follows: TGCGCCAGCAGCTTGTTTGGAGAGGGCACAGATACGCAGTATTTT.

V usage is TRBV6-2 or TRBV6-3 and J usage is TRBJ1-2, with a tentative D call TRBD1 (5 bases). Trimming removed 5 bases from V and 4 bases from J, with 14 bases in between. The V gene's germline CDR1 is MNHEY and CDR2 SVGEGT. CDR3 size: 14 residues. This CDR3 is CASSNPGPVYGYTF. The CDR3 nucleotides are TGTGCCAGCAGTAATCCGGGACCGGTCTATGGCTACACCTTC.

This clonotype was counted a few times. The chain uses TRBV7-9 and TRBJ1-5; 8 nucleotides line up with TRBD1. Germline V gene data show CDR1 as SEHNR and CDR2 as FQNEAQ (reference sequence). J lost 6 bases, V lost 7 bases, and 5 bases had no gene match. This CDR3 region has 13 residues. CDR3: CASNGQGFQPQHF. The CDR3 coding sequence is TGTGCCAGCAACGGACAGGGCTTTCAGCCCCAGCATTTT. The whole variable domain, remainder taken from reference TRBV7-9 and TRBJ1-5, is DTGVSQNPRHKITKRGQNVTFRCDPISEHNRLYWYRQTLGQGPEFLTYFQNEAQLEKSRLLSDRFSAERPKGSFSTLEIQRTEQGDSAMYLCASNGQGFQPQHFGDGTRLSIL.